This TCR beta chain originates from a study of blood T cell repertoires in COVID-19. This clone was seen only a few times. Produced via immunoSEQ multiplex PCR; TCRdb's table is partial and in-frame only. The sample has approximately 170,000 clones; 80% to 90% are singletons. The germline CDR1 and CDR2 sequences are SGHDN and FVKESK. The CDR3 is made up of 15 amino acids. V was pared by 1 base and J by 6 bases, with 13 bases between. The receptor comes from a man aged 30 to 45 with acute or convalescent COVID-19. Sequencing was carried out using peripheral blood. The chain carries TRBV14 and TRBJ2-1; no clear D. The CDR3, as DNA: TGTGCCAGCAGCCAAGTTCCACTCCTTGGCAATGAGCAGTTCTTC. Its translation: CASSQVPLLGNEQFF.